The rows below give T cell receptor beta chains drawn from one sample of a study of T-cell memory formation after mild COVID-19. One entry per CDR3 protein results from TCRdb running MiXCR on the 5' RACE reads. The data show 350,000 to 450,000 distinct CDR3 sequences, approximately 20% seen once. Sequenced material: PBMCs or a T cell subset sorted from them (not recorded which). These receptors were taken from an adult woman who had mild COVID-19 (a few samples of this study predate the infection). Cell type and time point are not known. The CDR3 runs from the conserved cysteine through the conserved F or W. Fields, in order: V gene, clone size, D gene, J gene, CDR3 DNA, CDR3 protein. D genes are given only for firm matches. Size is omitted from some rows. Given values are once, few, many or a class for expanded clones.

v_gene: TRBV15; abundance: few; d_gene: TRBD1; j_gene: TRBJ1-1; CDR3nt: TGTGCCACCAGCAGATCAGGGGGCACTGAAGCTTTCTTT; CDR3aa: CATSRSGGTEAFF
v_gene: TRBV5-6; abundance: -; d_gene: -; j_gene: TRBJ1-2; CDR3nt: TGTGCCAGCAGCTCCGGCCTCGATTGGGATGACTATGGCTACACCTTC; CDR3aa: CASSSGLDWDDYGYTF
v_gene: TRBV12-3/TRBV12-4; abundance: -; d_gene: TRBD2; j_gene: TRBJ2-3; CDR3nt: TGTGCCAGCAGTTTTAGCGGGGGGGCCGAAGATACGCAGTATTTT; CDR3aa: CASSFSGGAEDTQYF
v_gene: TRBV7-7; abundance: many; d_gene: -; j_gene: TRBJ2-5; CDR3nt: TGTGCTAGCAGCCCCCGACTAGGGAAAATAGAGACCCAGTACTTC; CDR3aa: CASSPRLGKIETQYF
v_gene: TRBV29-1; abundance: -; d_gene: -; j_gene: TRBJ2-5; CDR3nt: TGCAGCGCGAGACAGAATATCGGGGAGGAGACCCAGTACTTC; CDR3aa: CSARQNIGEETQYF
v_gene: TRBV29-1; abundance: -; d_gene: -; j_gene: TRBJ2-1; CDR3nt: TGCGAGAACCGGAGCTCCTACAATGAGCAGTTCTTC; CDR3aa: CENRSSYNEQFF
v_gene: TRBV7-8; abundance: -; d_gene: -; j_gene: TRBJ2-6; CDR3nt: TGTGCCAGCAGCTTTCAGACGGCAGGAGTAGGGGTGGCCAACGTCCTGACTTTC; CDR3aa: CASSFQTAGVGVANVLTF
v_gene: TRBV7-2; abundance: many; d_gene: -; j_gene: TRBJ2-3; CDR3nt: TGCGCCAGCAGCTTGTCAGATACGCAGTATTTT; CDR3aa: CASSLSDTQYF
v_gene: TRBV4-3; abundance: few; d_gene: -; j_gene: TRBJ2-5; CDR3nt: TGCGCCAGCAGCCAAGAAAGGGAAGGGTACCAAGAGACCCAGTACTTC; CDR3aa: CASSQEREGYQETQYF
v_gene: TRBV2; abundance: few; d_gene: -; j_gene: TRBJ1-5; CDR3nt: TGTGCCAGCGGTATCAGGGCGTCGCAGCCCCAGCATTTT; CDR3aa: CASGIRASQPQHF
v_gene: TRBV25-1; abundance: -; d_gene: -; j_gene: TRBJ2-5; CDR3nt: TGTGCCAGCAGTGAATTAGAGAGGGGGGGGAAAGAGACCCAGTACTTC; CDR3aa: CASSELERGGKETQYF
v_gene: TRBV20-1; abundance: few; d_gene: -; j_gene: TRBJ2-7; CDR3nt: TGCAGTGCTAGAGATCTCTCGAACGAGCAGTACTTC; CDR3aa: CSARDLSNEQYF
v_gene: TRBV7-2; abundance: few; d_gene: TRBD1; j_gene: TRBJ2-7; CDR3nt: TGTGCCAGCAGCTTAGGAGGGACAGGCCTCGGGTACGAGCAGTACTTC; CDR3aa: CASSLGGTGLGYEQYF
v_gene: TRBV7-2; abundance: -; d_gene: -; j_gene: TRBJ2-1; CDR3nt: TGTGCCAGCAGCTTAGGTGCAGGGCGCACTGAGCAGTTCTTC; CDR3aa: CASSLGAGRTEQFF
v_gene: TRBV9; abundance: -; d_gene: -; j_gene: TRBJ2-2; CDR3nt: TGTGCCAGCAGCGCCAGGGACGGCGCGAACACCGGGGAGCTGTTTTTT; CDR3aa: CASSARDGANTGELFF
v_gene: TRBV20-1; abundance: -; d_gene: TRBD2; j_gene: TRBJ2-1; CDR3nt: TGCAGTGCTAGCTGGACTAGCTGGTACAATGAGCAGTTCTTC; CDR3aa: CSASWTSWYNEQFF
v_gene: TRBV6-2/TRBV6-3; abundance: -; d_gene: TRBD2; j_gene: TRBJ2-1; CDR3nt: TGTGCCAGCAGTAATCTAGCGGGAGGCTACAATGAGCAGTTCTTC; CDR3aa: CASSNLAGGYNEQFF
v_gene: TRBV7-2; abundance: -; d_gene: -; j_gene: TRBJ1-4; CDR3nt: TGTGCCAGCAGCTTAGCTGTCAGGGGTTCGTCTAATGAAAAACTGTTTTTT; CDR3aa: CASSLAVRGSSNEKLFF
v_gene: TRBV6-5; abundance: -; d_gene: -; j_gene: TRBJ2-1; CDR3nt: TGTGCCAGCAGCTATAACCTGGACATTCCTACGGATGAGCAGTTCTTC; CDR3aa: CASSYNLDIPTDEQFF
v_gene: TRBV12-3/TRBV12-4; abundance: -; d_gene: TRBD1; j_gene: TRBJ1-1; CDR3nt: TGTGCCAGCAGTTTTCATGCGGGACAGACCACTGAAGCTTTCTTT; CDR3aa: CASSFHAGQTTEAFF
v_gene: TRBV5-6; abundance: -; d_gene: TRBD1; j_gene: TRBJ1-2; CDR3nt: TGTGCCAGCACTGGGACAGGGGGAAACTATGGCTACACCTTC; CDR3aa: CASTGTGGNYGYTF
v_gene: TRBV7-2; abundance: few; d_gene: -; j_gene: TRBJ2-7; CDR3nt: TGTGCCAGCAGCTTAGGGGACCCAACGGTATACGAGCAGTACTTC; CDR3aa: CASSLGDPTVYEQYF
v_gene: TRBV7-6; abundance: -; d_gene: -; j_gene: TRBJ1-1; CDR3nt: TGTGCCAGCAGCTACGGAGGGGGGCTGGACACTGAAGCTTTCTTT; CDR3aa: CASSYGGGLDTEAFF
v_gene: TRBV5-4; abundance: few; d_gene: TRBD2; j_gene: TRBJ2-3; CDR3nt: TGTGCCAGCAGCTGGGGACTAGCGGGGGGAGATACGCAGTATTTT; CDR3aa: CASSWGLAGGDTQYF
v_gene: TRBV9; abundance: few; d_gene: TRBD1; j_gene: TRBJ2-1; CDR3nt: TGTGCCAGCAGCTCTCCGACAGGGAGCTCCTACAATGAGCAGTTCTTC; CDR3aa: CASSSPTGSSYNEQFF
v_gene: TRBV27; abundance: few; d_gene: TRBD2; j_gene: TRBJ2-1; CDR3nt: TGTGCCAGCAGTTTACCGAATCCGGGACTAGCGGGAGCTGAGCAGTTCTTC; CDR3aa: CASSLPNPGLAGAEQFF
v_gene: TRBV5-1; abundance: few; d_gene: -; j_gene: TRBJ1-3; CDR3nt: TGCGCCAGCAGCTTGGGGGTCAGCCCCACGTCTGGAAACACCATATATTTT; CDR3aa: CASSLGVSPTSGNTIYF
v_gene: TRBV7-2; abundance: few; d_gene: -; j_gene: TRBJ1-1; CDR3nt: TGTGCCAGCAGCTTAGCGCAACCTATTTGGACTGAAGCTTTCTTT; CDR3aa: CASSLAQPIWTEAFF
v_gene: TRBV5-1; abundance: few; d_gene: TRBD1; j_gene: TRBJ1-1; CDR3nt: TGCGCCAGCAGCGGGGGACAGGGTTACACTGAAGCTTTCTTT; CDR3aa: CASSGGQGYTEAFF
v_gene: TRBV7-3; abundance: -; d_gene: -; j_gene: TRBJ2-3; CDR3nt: TGTGCCAGCAGCCCTGGAGGGGGCTGGACAGATACGCAGTATTTT; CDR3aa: CASSPGGGWTDTQYF